What follows are 9 T cell receptor beta chains derived from one specimen sequenced in a study of cytomegalovirus exposure and HLA in healthy donors. Here immunoSEQ multiplex PCR was the method, and the copy in TCRdb shows in-frame clones only, minus some. The table lists around 200,000 clones, 81% of them singletons. Material for sequencing was PBMCs. The receptors derive from a woman aged 25 to 39 in good health and CMV-seronegative.

This clone is a singleton in its sample. V usage is TRBV7-6 and J usage is TRBJ2-1; TRBD2 matches 9 bases. The germline V gene encodes CDR1 SGHVS and CDR2 FNYEAQ. The CDR3 consists of 16 residues. After removal of 4 bases from V and 2 bases from J, the junction contained 6 bases not matched to a gene. The CDR3 DNA reads TGTGCCAGCAGCTCTATTAGCGGGAGCGCCTACAATGAGCAGTTCTTC. It yields the protein CASSSISGSAYNEQFF.

The chain is built from TRBV4-1 and TRBJ2-7; D is unclear. Trimming shortened V by 2 bases and J by 0 bases, and 11 bases separated the two germline ends. Per the germline V gene, CDR1 is MGHRA and CDR2 is YSYEKL. The CDR3 runs to 15 residues. The CDR3 reads CASSQTTRSSYEQYF. DNA of the CDR3: TGCGCCAGCAGCCAAACTACACGATCCTCCTACGAGCAGTACTTC.

V gene TRBV5-1 combines with J gene TRBJ2-7; weak D call: TRBD1 (8 bases). CDR3 size: 14 residues. The V end lost 4 bases, the J end lost 3 bases, and 14 bases lay between the germline ends. Germline-derived CDR1 and CDR2 are SGHRS and YFSETQ. The CDR3 DNA is TGCGCCAGCAGCCTGACAGGGGAGGGCTACGAGCAGTACTTC. Its translation is CASSLTGEGYEQYF.

V usage is TRBV28 and J usage is TRBJ1-2; D call uncertain. The V end lost 5 bases, the J end lost 4 bases, and 11 bases lay between the germline ends. The CDR3 spans 13 residues. Germline CDR1 is MDHEN and CDR2 is SYDVKM. CDR3 coding DNA: TGTGCCAGCAGTCCACTTGGTGTCTATGGCTACACCTTC. Translating gives CASSPLGVYGYTF.

The rearrangement uses TRBV4-1 and TRBJ2-1; maybe TRBD2 (5 bases). Trimming shortened V by 4 bases and J by 0 bases, and 13 bases separated the two germline ends. The V gene's germline CDR1 is MGHRA and CDR2 YSYEKL. The CDR3 spans 16 residues. The CDR3 DNA sequence: TGCGCCAGCAGCCCGGACTGGAAGAGCTCCTACAATGAGCAGTTCTTC. This codes for CASSPDWKSSYNEQFF.

The CDR3: CASSPRTGTYGYTF. The CDR3 DNA sequence: TGTGCCAGCAGTCCACGGACAGGAACCTATGGCTACACCTTC. The gene calls are TRBV6-5 and TRBJ1-2; 7 bases are a match to TRBD1. Germline trimming cut 5 bases from V and 4 bases from J; bases unmatched to any gene: 7. Germline CDR1 reads MNHEY; CDR2 reads SVGAGI. The CDR3 has 14 amino acids.

The gene calls are TRBV4-2 and TRBJ2-2, with TRBD2 as a possible D gene (6 bases). With 0 bases removed from V and 1 base from J, the gap between germline ends came to 9 bases. There are 16 residues in the CDR3. The germline V gene has CDR1 LGHNA and CDR2 YNFKEQ. CDR3 region: CASSQEIGGNTGELFF. The CDR3, as DNA: TGTGCCAGCAGCCAAGAAATCGGGGGGAACACCGGGGAGCTGTTTTTT.

The rearrangement joins TRBV5-1 to TRBJ2-7; TRBD2 aligns across 7 bases. V was clipped by 4 bases and J by 0 bases; unmatched bases: 7. Germline CDR1 and CDR2: SGHRS and YFSETQ. This CDR3 is 15 amino acids long. The CDR3 region has the DNA TGCGCCAGCAGCGGGGGGGGGACCCTCTCCTACGAGCAGTACTTC. Protein sequence: CASSGGGTLSYEQYF.

The chain is built from TRBV28 and TRBJ1-1, with unresolved D. The CDR3 sequence is 15 residues long. CDR1 MDHEN and CDR2 SYDVKM come from the germline V gene. V was pared by 4 bases and J by 1 base, with 13 bases between. As DNA, the CDR3 is TGTGCCAGCAGTTCCCCAGCAGGAGGGAACACTGAAGCTTTCTTT. It encodes CASSSPAGGNTEAFF.